The 4 T cell receptor beta chains in this list originate from one sample, sequenced in a study of OX40 agonist ivuxolimab in advanced cancers. Sequenced by immunoSEQ multiplex PCR; TCRdb stores in-frame clones only, minus some. This table has roughly 60,000 clones, about 85% appearing once. Material: CD4+ or CD8+ T cells sorted from blood, obtained in a trial of the OX40 agonist ivuxolimab. The source of these receptors is an adult with an advanced solid tumor such as melanoma, head and neck, liver or kidney cancer.

V usage is TRBV6-4 and J usage is TRBJ1-1, with D unclear. Trimming removed 6 bases from V and 2 bases from J, with 13 bases in between. CDR3 length equals 14 residues. Germline V lookup: CDR1 MRHNA, CDR2 SNTAGT. CDR3 DNA: TGTGCCAGCAGGCCTACCTCAGGAAACACTGAAGCTTTCTTT. Its translation: CASRPTSGNTEAFF.

The chain links TRBV11-1 to TRBJ2-7, with 9 bases that match TRBD1. CDR1 SGHAT and CDR2 FQDESV come from the germline V gene (reference sequence). V shed 1 base and J 7 bases; nucleotides not matched to a gene: 8. CDR3 length: 15 amino acids. Here the CDR3 reads CASSLDRGRDREQYF. In nucleotides, the CDR3 is TGTGCCAGCAGCTTAGACAGGGGGCGAGATCGAGAGCAGTACTTC.

The chain combines TRBV11-3 with TRBJ2-7, with D perhaps TRBD1 (6 bases). The CDR3 sequence is 14 residues long. CDR1 and CDR2 from the germline V gene are SGHNT and YENEEA. The ends were cut back, 5 bases at V and 0 bases at J, with 11 bases in the middle. Here the CDR3 DNA reads TGTGCCAGCAGCCCCACAGGGTTCTCCTACGAGCAGTACTTC. Encoded protein: CASSPTGFSYEQYF.

The V call is TRBV5-1, the J call TRBJ1-5; maybe TRBD1 (6 bases). The germline CDR1 and CDR2 sequences are SGHRS and YFSETQ. The V gene lost 3 bases and the J gene lost 5 bases, with 12 bases spanning the gap. The CDR3 loop spans 14 amino acids. The CDR3 region is CASSSDRDYQPQHF. As DNA, the CDR3 is TGCGCCAGCAGCTCGGACAGAGACTATCAGCCCCAGCATTTT.